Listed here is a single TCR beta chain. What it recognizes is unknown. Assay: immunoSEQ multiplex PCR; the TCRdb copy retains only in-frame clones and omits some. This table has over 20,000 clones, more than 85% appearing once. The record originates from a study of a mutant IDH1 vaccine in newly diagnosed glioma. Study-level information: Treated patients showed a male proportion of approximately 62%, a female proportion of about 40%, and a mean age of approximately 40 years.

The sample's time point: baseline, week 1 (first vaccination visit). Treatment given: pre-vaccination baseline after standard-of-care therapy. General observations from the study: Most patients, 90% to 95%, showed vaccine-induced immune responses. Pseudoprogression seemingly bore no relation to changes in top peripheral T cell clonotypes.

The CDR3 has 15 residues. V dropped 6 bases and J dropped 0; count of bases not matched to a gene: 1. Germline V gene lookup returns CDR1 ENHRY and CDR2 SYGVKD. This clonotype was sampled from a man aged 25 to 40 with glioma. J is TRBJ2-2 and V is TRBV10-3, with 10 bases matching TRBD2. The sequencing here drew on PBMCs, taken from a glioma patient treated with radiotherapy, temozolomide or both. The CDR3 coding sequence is TGTGCCATCAGGGGACTAGCGCCGAACACCGGGGAGCTGTTTTTT. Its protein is CAIRGLAPNTGELFF.